The 20 T cell receptor beta chains reported below all come from one sample, sequenced in a study of T-cell reconstitution after alpha-beta-depleted transplantation in children. Unique molecular identifiers were used to barcode this TCRbeta library. In TCRdb, the PCR reads were re-called with MiXCR into one record per CDR3 protein. This table has 200,000 to 250,000 distinct CDR3 sequences, approximately 8% appearing once. This sample comprised PBMCs, mostly from graft donor cells, obtained 180 days after TCRalphabeta/CD19-depleted stem cell transplant. The receptors come from a male patient aged 10 to 17 who had a stem cell transplant for acute lymphoblastic leukemia, so the T cells may come from the graft donor.

The V and J genes are TRBV7-2 and TRBJ1-5; no firm D call. The CDR3 contains 14 residues. V shed 2 bases and J shed 5 bases, with 10 bases lying between them. The germline gives CDR1 SGHTA, CDR2 FQGNSA. The CDR3 DNA reads TGTGCCAGCAGCTTATACGGTGAGGATCAGCCCCAGCATTTT. As protein: CASSLYGEDQPQHF.

This clonotype showed up many times. V usage is TRBV11-2 and J usage is TRBJ2-5, with unresolved D. The length of the CDR3 is 14 residues. Germline lookup yields CDR1 SGHAT and CDR2 FQNNGV. With 5 bases removed from V and 1 base from J, the gap between germline ends came to 11 bases. The CDR3 loop reads CASSRLLLQETQYF. CDR3 bases: TGTGCCAGCAGCAGACTCCTACTCCAAGAGACCCAGTACTTC.

Ten or more counts support this clonotype. The V gene is TRBV24-1, the J gene TRBJ2-5, with D possibly being TRBD1 or TRBD2 (6 bases each). The germline gives CDR1 KGHDR, CDR2 SFDVKD. There are 14 residues in the CDR3. Trimming stripped 2 bases from V and 3 bases from J, with 9 bases between. The CDR3 spells CATSDWRGKETQYF. DNA of the CDR3: TGTGCCACCAGTGATTGGAGGGGGAAAGAGACCCAGTACTTC.

This clonotype was recorded many times. This chain uses TRBV5-1 with TRBJ2-2; D possibly corresponds to TRBD2 (6 bases). The length of the CDR3 is 16 residues. Germline CDR1 SGHRS, CDR2 YFSETQ. V lost 4 bases, J lost 4 bases, and 17 bases lay in between. CDR3 nucleotides: TGCGCCAGCAGCGGCGGTCGAGGGAGGAGCACCGGGGAGCTGTTTTTT. Translated, it gives CASSGGRGRSTGELFF.

This clonotype showed up many times. The chain has TRBV6-1 and TRBJ2-3; D is undetermined. The germline V gene encodes CDR1 MNHNS and CDR2 SASEGT. This CDR3 is 15 amino acids long. V lost 8 bases and J lost 0, with 15 bases in between. CDR3 bases: TGTGCCAGCGGTGGTCGGGCGGCTAGCACAGATACGCAGTATTTT. This gives the protein CASGGRAASTDTQYF.

This clonotype has at least ten counts. The chain recombines TRBV9 with TRBJ1-1; D not resolved. Germline V gives CDR1 SGDLS, CDR2 YYNGEE. CDR3 length equals 14 residues. Trimming stripped 5 bases from V and 0 bases from J, with 11 bases between. The CDR3 reads CASSSGAMNTEAFF. The CDR3 region has the DNA TGTGCCAGCAGTTCAGGCGCCATGAACACTGAAGCTTTCTTT. Full variable domain (outside the CDR3, taken from reference TRBV9 and TRBJ1-1): DSGVTQTPKHLITATGQRVTLRCSPRSGDLSVYWYQQSLDQGLQFLIQYYNGEERAKGNILERFSAQQFPDLHSELNLSSLELGDSALYFCASSSGAMNTEAFFGQGTRLTVV.

On this clonotype: A much bigger clone sits one base away, suggesting this may be a read error. CDR3 bases: TGTGCCAGCAGCCCCATTGGCGGGGAGACCCAGTACTTC. Its translation: CASSPIGGETQYF. The chain carries TRBV5-6 and TRBJ2-5, with TRBD2 as a possible D gene (5 bases). Germline V gene sequence: CDR1 SGHDT, CDR2 YYEEEE. The CDR3 sequence is 13 residues long. Trimming cost V 4 bases and J 5 bases, with 12 bases left between them.

This clonotype was counted many times. The rearrangement uses TRBV20-1 and TRBJ1-1; the D gene is possibly TRBD1 (5 bases). V shed 7 bases and J shed 1 base, with 7 bases lying between them. Germline CDR1 reads DFQATT; CDR2 reads SNEGSKA (reference sequence). CDR3 size: 11 residues. The CDR3 nucleotides read TGCAGTGGGAGGGGGAACACTGAAGCTTTCTTT. It is translated as CSGRGNTEAFF.

This rearrangement joins TRBV19 to TRBJ2-5, with TRBD2 as a possible D gene (6 bases). V was trimmed by 4 bases and J by 5 bases, leaving 14 bases between them. Germline CDR1 LNHDA, CDR2 SQIVND (reference sequence). The CDR3 loop spans 14 amino acids. The CDR3 sequence: CASSTTPAGETQYF. In DNA form, the CDR3 reads TGTGCCAGTAGTACAACTCCGGCGGGGGAGACCCAGTACTTC.

Ten or more counts support this clonotype. This rearrangement joins TRBV20-1 to TRBJ2-5, with TRBD2 matching 8 bases. V lost 6 bases to trimming and J lost 2 bases; unmatched junction nucleotides: 8. The V gene's germline CDR1 is DFQATT and CDR2 SNEGSKA (reference sequence). CDR3 length: 14 residues. CDR3 in DNA: TGCAGTGCGATTAGTAGCGGGGTTCAAGAGACCCAGTACTTC. It is translated as CSAISSGVQETQYF.

This clonotype was recorded many times. CDR3 protein: CASSTNRGEYTYNEQFF. The CDR3 DNA sequence: TGTGCCAGCAGTACTAACAGGGGCGAATATACTTACAATGAGCAGTTCTTC. This chain links TRBV12-3 or TRBV12-4 with TRBJ2-1, with 7 positions matching TRBD1. The CDR3 spans 17 residues. After removal of 5 bases from V and 4 bases from J, the junction contained 14 bases not matched to a gene.

This clonotype came up many times. This chain connects TRBV20-1 to TRBJ2-2, with D perhaps TRBD2 (6 bases). The V and J ends lost 4 bases and 7 bases respectively, with 7 bases between them. Germline lookup yields CDR1 DFQATT and CDR2 SNEGSKA (reference sequence). The CDR3 totals 11 residues. The CDR3 sequence: CSATGDGELFF. CDR3 in DNA: TGCAGTGCTACGGGGGACGGGGAGCTGTTTTTT.

Many counts were recorded for this clonotype. One end of the junction does not line up with germline, which may come from a read error. The gene calls are TRBV9 and TRBJ2-7; no firm D call. Germline lookup yields CDR1 SGDLS and CDR2 YYNGEE. The CDR3 runs 10 residues. CDR3 in DNA: TGTGCCAGCAGCGGCAAGGGTTTAGTCTTC. It yields the protein CASSGKGLVF. Based on the CDR3 plus reference TRBV9 and TRBJ2-7, the full variable domain is DSGVTQTPKHLITATGQRVTLRCSPRSGDLSVYWYQQSLDQGLQFLIQYYNGEERAKGNILERFSAQQFPDLHSELNLSSLELGDSALYFCASSGKGLVFGPGTRLTVT.

Regarding this clonotype: A clone one base away is much larger, so this may be a read error. The chain uses TRBV28 and TRBJ2-7; D is possibly TRBD1 or TRBD2 (5 bases each). The V end lost 11 bases, the J end lost 5 bases, and 16 bases lay between the germline ends. The CDR3 has 12 residues. Looked up from germline, CDR1 is MDHEN and CDR2 is SYDVKM. In nucleotides, the CDR3 is TGTGCCCACACGGGGCTGGGAGACGAGCAGTACTTC. Its protein is CAHTGLGDEQYF.

The table lists this clonotype with many counts. V is TRBV7-9 and J is TRBJ1-1; D not resolved. V lost 7 bases, J lost 0 bases, and 18 bases lay in between. The germline V gene has CDR1 SEHNR and CDR2 FQNEAQ (reference sequence). The CDR3 extends over 16 amino acids. In nucleotides, the CDR3 is TGTGCCAGCATCCTCTCCTTGGGCCTTATGAACACTGAAGCTTTCTTT. Translation gives CASILSLGLMNTEAFF.

This clonotype has at least ten counts. The chain combines TRBV20-1 with TRBJ2-7, with TRBD2 matching 10 bases. Germline V gene data show CDR1 as DFQATT and CDR2 as SNEGSKA (reference sequence). CDR3 length equals 17 residues. The ends lost 0 bases at V and 2 bases at J; junction bases unmatched: 10. CDR3 loop: CSARDSTSGTKPYEQYF. In nucleotides, the CDR3 is TGCAGTGCTAGAGATTCAACTAGCGGGACGAAACCCTACGAGCAGTACTTC.

V and J are TRBV3-1 and TRBJ2-5; 15 nucleotides agree with TRBD2. Germline-derived CDR1 and CDR2 are LGHDT and YNNKEL (reference sequence). Trimming took 4 bases from V and 1 from J; bases not matched to a gene: 10. This CDR3 spans 19 amino acids. The CDR3 sequence is CASSPTGLAGGPGQETQYF. The CDR3 region has the DNA TGTGCCAGCAGCCCCACCGGACTAGCGGGAGGGCCGGGCCAAGAGACCCAGTACTTC.

In this sample, this clonotype turned up many times. This rearrangement joins TRBV28 to TRBJ2-7; 8 bases agree with TRBD2. Germline CDR1 is MDHEN and CDR2 is SYDVKM. The trim removed 5 bases at V and 0 bases at J, leaving 3 bases unmatched. This CDR3 is 14 amino acids long. Here the CDR3 DNA reads TGTGCCAGCAGTGAGCGGGAGCACTCCTACGAGCAGTACTTC. This translates into CASSEREHSYEQYF.

V usage is TRBV20-1 and J usage is TRBJ2-3; D tentatively fits TRBD1 or TRBD2 (8 bases each). Germline assignment: CDR1 DFQATT and CDR2 SNEGSKA (reference sequence). Deletions cut 6 bases from V and 3 bases from J, with 25 bases between. The CDR3 loop spans 17 amino acids. In nucleotides, the CDR3 is TGCAGTGCCAGGGGGCTTCGGGGGGGGGCTAGTACAGATACGCAGTATTTT. This sequence encodes CSARGLRGGASTDTQYF.

This clonotype was seen at least ten times. The chain carries TRBV28 and TRBJ1-3; D is possibly TRBD1 (6 bases). Germline V gives CDR1 MDHEN, CDR2 SYDVKM. The V and J ends lost 6 bases and 4 bases respectively, with 16 bases between them. This CDR3 contains 15 residues. CDR3 protein: CASSPDRTGGNTIYF. The CDR3 nucleotides are TGTGCCAGCAGCCCTGACAGGACGGGAGGAAACACCATATATTTT. The full variable domain, rest sourced from reference TRBV28 and TRBJ1-3, is DVKVTQSSRYLVKRTGEKVFLECVQDMDHENMFWYRQDPGLGLRLIYFSYDVKMKEKGDIPEGYSVSREKKERFSLILESASTNQTSMYLCASSPDRTGGNTIYFGEGSWLTVV.